The entry that follows covers one T cell receptor beta chain sequence. Clones were read by immunoSEQ multiplex PCR, and TCRdb kept only the in-frame ones, dropping some. In the table there are about 120,000 clones, around 90% of which are singletons. The Seattle patients, enrolled during active infection, were followed longitudinally. This entry belongs to a study of blood T cell repertoires in COVID-19. The source material was peripheral blood. The TCR comes from an older woman with COVID-19, enrolled during active disease.

The CDR3 region has the DNA TGTGCCAGCAGTTACTCGACAAGCACTGAAGCTTTCTTT. Its translation: CASSYSTSTEAFF. The chain carries TRBV6-5 and TRBJ1-1, with D hard to call. Looked up from germline, CDR1 is MNHEY and CDR2 is SVGAGI. Trimming removed 0 bases from V and 4 bases from J, with 6 bases in between. This CDR3 is 13 amino acids long.